This entry is about one T cell receptor (beta chain). This entry is derived from a study of blood T cell repertoires in COVID-19. Study-wide background: COVID-19 samples, acute and convalescent, were from the United States, Italy and Spain. In each case, the material was cDNA or gDNA derived from T cells, B-cell-depleted T cells, or PBMCs.

The CDR3 extends over 14 amino acids. The germline V gene encodes CDR1 LGHNA and CDR2 YNFKEQ. Trimming pared 3 bases from V and 3 bases from J, leaving 11 bases between. Some clones are missing from TCRdb's copy, which holds only in-frame ones; the method was immunoSEQ multiplex PCR. The repertoire consists of about 370,000 clones, with more than 70% occurring once and the leading ten covering under 4%. The TCR sequence derives from a woman younger than 45 with COVID-19, enrolled during active disease. The sample was peripheral blood. The chain joins TRBV4-2 to TRBJ2-5, with D uncertain. CDR3 residues: CASSQAGGKETQYF. In nucleotides, the CDR3 is TGTGCCAGCAGCCAGGCCGGCGGAAAAGAGACCCAGTACTTC.